The source of this TCR beta chain is a study of T cell changes during pregnancy in multiple sclerosis. Germline V gene sequence: CDR1 LNHNV, CDR2 YYDKDF (reference sequence). V was shortened by 0 bases and J by 8 bases, with 19 bases between the two germline ends. The CDR3 covers 16 residues. This clone is classed as large. Libraries were prepared by immunoSEQ multiplex PCR; TCRdb keeps only in-frame clonotypes and omits some of them. The data contain about 20,000 clones, 88% of them singletons. The source was CD8+ T cells from peripheral blood mononuclear cells, collected after pregnancy. This clonotype was obtained from a female donor in good health, enrolled as a control in a pregnancy study. The chain carries TRBV15 and TRBJ1-2; D remains unclear. Written as DNA, the CDR3 is TGTGCCACCAGCAGAGACAGGCAGGCGTTCCCTGACGGCTACACCTTC. This codes for CATSRDRQAFPDGYTF.